Given below is one TCR beta chain in context. Its antigen is not known. The entry originates in a study of blood T cells in healthy people across ages. The second PCR ran roughly 7 to 11 cycles with a sample-barcoded 5' primer and J-beta primers. TCRdb called the 5' RACE reads again in MiXCR, with one record for every CDR3 protein. The sample shows 790,000 or so distinct CDR3 sequences, about 61% of them seen only once. At least 6 micrograms of total RNA were extracted per sample. The germline V gene encodes CDR1 ENHRY and CDR2 SYGVKD. J was trimmed by 2 bases and V by 8 bases; bases with no gene match: 7. The CDR3 sequence is 15 residues long. Overall study findings and caveats: It was not known whether donors were CMV positive (a possible confounder of expanded clonotype changes).

This chain joins TRBV10-3 and TRBJ2-5, with 11 positions matching TRBD2. The sequenced material came from blood. The receptor comes from a man aged 35 to 55 in good health. The CDR3 DNA sequence: TGTGCCATCGGGCTAGCGGGGGGCCTACAAGAGACCCAGTACTTC. Translated: CAIGLAGGLQETQYF.